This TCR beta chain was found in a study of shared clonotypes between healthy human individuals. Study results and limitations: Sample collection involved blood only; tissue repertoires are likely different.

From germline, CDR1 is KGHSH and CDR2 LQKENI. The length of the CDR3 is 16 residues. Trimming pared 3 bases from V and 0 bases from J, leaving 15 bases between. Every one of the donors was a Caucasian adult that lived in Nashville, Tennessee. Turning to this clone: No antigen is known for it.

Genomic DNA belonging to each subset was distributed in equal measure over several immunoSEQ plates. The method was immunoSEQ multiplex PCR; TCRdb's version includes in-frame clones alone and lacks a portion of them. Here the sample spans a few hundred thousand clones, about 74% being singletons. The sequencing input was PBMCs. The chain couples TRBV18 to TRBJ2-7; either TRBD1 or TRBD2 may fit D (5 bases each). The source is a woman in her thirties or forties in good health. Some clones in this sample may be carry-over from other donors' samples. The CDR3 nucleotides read TGTGCCAGCTCACCCAACGTGGGGGTTAACTCCTACGAGCAGTACTTC. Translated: CASSPNVGVNSYEQYF.